Sequencing of this TCR beta chain was carried out in a study of CD8 T cells in Susac syndrome. An amount of RNA that ranged from about 0.45 to 1 ug was reverse transcribed with random hexamers. Coverage of TCR beta CDR3 amplification by immunoSEQ multiplex PCR extended to 54 Vbeta and 13 Jbeta. TCRdb recomputed calls from the immunoSEQ multiplex PCR reads with MiXCR, one row per CDR3 protein. Among almost 450,000 distinct CDR3 sequences listed, 75% to 90% were seen once. Trimming removed 3 bases at V and 1 base at J, with 11 bases between. The CDR3 consists of 14 residues. The germline CDR1 and CDR2 sequences are SGHDT and YYEEEE.

The sequenced sample consisted of CD8+ T cells from PBMCs. The chain joins TRBV5-6 to TRBJ2-7; the D gene is possibly TRBD2 (5 bases). The TCR originated in a human donor with multiple sclerosis. The DNA of the CDR3 is TGTGCCAGCAGCTCGCCGACGGGATCCTACGAGCAGTACTTC. It yields the protein CASSSPTGSYEQYF.